This T cell receptor beta chain was captured by sequencing in a study of cytomegalovirus exposure and HLA in healthy donors. Germline V gene data show CDR1 as SQVTM and CDR2 as ANQGSEA. The germline V and J ends were trimmed by 5 bases and 6 bases, with 7 bases remaining between them. The CDR3 extends over 10 amino acids. This clone is medium-sized by share. Antigen unknown. Primers for the PCR totalled 60 Vbeta and 13 Jbeta. Profiled with immunoSEQ multiplex PCR; TCRdb holds only in-frame clones, not every one. The data hold under 130,000 clones, with about 81% observed a single time. Findings and caveats of the study: Cytomegalovirus-associated TCR beta chains were listed, numbering 150 to 200. Most TCR beta V segments were productive about 90% or about 30% of the time in an earlier analysis.

Sequencing input: PBMCs. The chain carries TRBV29-1 and TRBJ1-2, with a tentative D call TRBD1 (6 bases). This receptor was taken from a man between 25 and 39 years old in good health and CMV-seronegative. In DNA, the CDR3 is TGCAGCGTTTACAGGGATGGCTACACCTTC. Encoded protein: CSVYRDGYTF.